Following are 8 T cell receptor beta chains from one sample sequenced in a study of blood T cell repertoires in COVID-19. Data came from immunoSEQ multiplex PCR; TCRdb stores just in-frame clones and leaves some out. In the table there are 200,000 to 250,000 clones, about 79% of which are singletons. Source material: PBMCs or T cells enriched from blood (not recorded which). The receptors here all came from a woman aged 40 to 50 with acute COVID-19.

Concerning this clone: The sample holds other DNA sequences that translate to the same CDR3. The CDR3 DNA is TGTGCCAGCAGCTTGGCAGGGAACTATGGCTACACCTTC. It encodes CASSLAGNYGYTF. This chain uses TRBV5-4 with TRBJ1-2, with a tentative D call TRBD1 (5 bases). Germline CDR1 reads SGHNT; CDR2 reads YYREEE (reference sequence). This CDR3 has 13 residues. Trimming cost V 0 bases and J 2 bases, with 5 bases left between them.

The rearrangement uses TRBV28 and TRBJ2-1; no clear D. Germline assignment: CDR1 MDHEN and CDR2 SYDVKM. The CDR3 runs to 11 residues. The V gene lost 6 bases and the J gene lost 7 bases, with 7 bases spanning the gap. This CDR3 reads CASSPRNEQFF. The CDR3 nucleotides are TGTGCCAGCAGCCCTAGGAATGAGCAGTTCTTC.

The chain uses TRBV5-5 and TRBJ1-3, with D possibly being TRBD1 (6 bases). Deletions cut 6 bases from V and 0 bases from J, with 10 bases between. The CDR3 has 14 amino acids. CDR1 is SGHKS, CDR2 YYEKEE, per germline (reference sequence). CDR3 bases: TGTGCCAGCACCCGAGGGGGCTCTGGAAACACCATATATTTT. Encoded protein: CASTRGGSGNTIYF.

This clone has only one observation. The gene calls are TRBV19 and TRBJ1-5; no definite D call. From germline, CDR1 is LNHDA and CDR2 SQIVND (reference sequence). V was cut by 2 bases and J by 2 bases, with 10 bases left in between. The CDR3 is 15 residues long. In DNA, the CDR3 is TGTGCCAGTAGTATATGGGAGGACGGCAATCAGCCCCAGCATTTT. Translation: CASSIWEDGNQPQHF.

The chain employs TRBV7-9 and TRBJ2-3; maybe TRBD1 (6 bases). Germline CDR1 reads SEHNR; CDR2 reads FQNEAQ (reference sequence). The length of the CDR3 is 15 residues. V dropped 4 bases and J dropped 5 bases, with 16 bases sitting between them. The CDR3 nucleotides are TGTGCCAGCAGCTCCCTGTCAGGGGCGAAAGATACGCAGTATTTT. Translation: CASSSLSGAKDTQYF.

This rearrangement joins TRBV27 to TRBJ2-1, with TRBD2 matching 11 bases. V dropped 6 bases and J dropped 0; count of bases not matched to a gene: 1. CDR3 length: 15 residues. From germline, CDR1 is MNHEY and CDR2 SMNVEV (reference sequence). CDR3 sequence: CASRTSGVSYNEQFF. As DNA, the CDR3 is TGTGCCAGCAGGACTAGCGGGGTCTCCTACAATGAGCAGTTCTTC.

The table lists this clone with a count of one. The chain uses TRBV10-3 and TRBJ2-7; 10 nucleotides line up with TRBD2. Germline V gene data show CDR1 as ENHRY and CDR2 as SYGVKD. The J segment lost 6 bases and the V segment lost 4 bases, leaving 6 bases of the junction unmatched. CDR3 size: 14 residues. DNA of the CDR3: TGTGCCATCAGTGGAGACAGCGGGAGGGGCGAGCAGTACTTC. Translated: CAISGDSGRGEQYF.

The V gene is TRBV10-3, the J gene TRBJ1-1; no clear D. The length of the CDR3 is 15 residues. From germline, CDR1 is ENHRY and CDR2 SYGVKD. Trimming shortened V by 6 bases and J by 5 bases, and 19 bases separated the two germline ends. Here the CDR3 reads CAISSRGVRRTEAFF. The CDR3, as DNA: TGTGCCATCAGCTCCCGCGGGGTGAGACGGACTGAAGCTTTCTTT.